These 12 T cell receptor beta chains share one sample of origin, sequenced in a study of cytomegalovirus exposure and HLA in healthy donors. Primers included in the PCR were 60 Vbeta and 13 Jbeta primers. Using immunoSEQ multiplex PCR, the repertoire was profiled, and TCRdb retains in-frame clones only, with some absent. The repertoire holds about 130,000 clones, with approximately 61% as singletons. Sequencing was carried out using PBMCs. The receptors stem from a human donor in good health.

The chain is built from TRBV2 and TRBJ2-2; TRBD2 agrees at 7 bases. With 3 bases clipped from V and 4 bases from J, the junction kept 5 bases outside the gene matches. Looked up from germline, CDR1 is SNHLY and CDR2 is FYNNEI. The CDR3 totals 15 residues. In DNA form, the CDR3 reads TGTGCCAGCAGTGATACGCTAGCGGCCACCGGGGAGCTGTTTTTT. This codes for CASSDTLAATGELFF.

J is TRBJ1-4 and V is TRBV2; TRBD1 matches 9 bases. J gave up 0 bases and V 10 bases, and 21 bases lay outside the gene matches. The germline gives CDR1 SNHLY, CDR2 FYNNEI. CDR3 length equals 20 residues. CDR3 coding DNA: TGTGCCACCAACCCCCTCTATACGCGGGACAGGGAGGCAACTAATGAAAAACTGTTTTTT. Its protein product is CATNPLYTRDREATNEKLFF.

The CDR3 reads CASSEGASSWETQYF. CDR3 coding DNA: TGTGCCAGCAGTGAAGGGGCTAGCAGCTGGGAGACCCAGTACTTC. V and J are TRBV2 and TRBJ2-5; D is possibly TRBD2 (5 bases). The V end lost 1 base, the J end lost 5 bases, and 14 bases lay between the germline ends. The CDR3 is 15 residues long. Germline lookup yields CDR1 SNHLY and CDR2 FYNNEI.

CDR3 nucleotides: TGTGCCAGCCGGCCTGGACTAGCTTGGGAGGCCCAGTACTTC. It yields the protein CASRPGLAWEAQYF. The chain employs TRBV19 and TRBJ2-5, with 8 bases aligning to TRBD2. Germline V gene sequence: CDR1 LNHDA, CDR2 SQIVND (reference sequence). Losses at the gene ends were 9 bases for V and 9 bases for J; bases not matched to a gene: 15. There are 14 residues in the CDR3.

The genes are TRBV11-2 and TRBJ1-4; D uncertain. CDR3 length: 12 amino acids. CDR1 and CDR2 (germline): SGHAT, FQNNGV. The V and J ends lost 5 bases and 8 bases respectively, with 9 bases between them. CDR3 in DNA: TGTGCCAGCAGCACACCAGGCGAAAAACTGTTTTTT. The encoded protein is CASSTPGEKLFF.

This clone was seen a handful of times. V gene TRBV5-1 combines with J gene TRBJ2-3; 7 nucleotides line up with TRBD2. Trimming took 6 bases from V and 0 from J; bases not matched to a gene: 7. The CDR3 contains 15 residues. CDR1 is SGHRS and CDR2 is YFSETQ in the germline V gene. The CDR3 nucleotides read TGCGCCAGCAACCATATAGCGGGTAGCACAGATACGCAGTATTTT. Encoded protein: CASNHIAGSTDTQYF.

The table lists this clone with a few counts. CDR3 nucleotides: TGTGCCAGCAGCGGAACAGGGAACACTAATGAAAAACTGTTTTTT. Encoded protein: CASSGTGNTNEKLFF. V usage is TRBV9 and J usage is TRBJ1-4, with D possibly TRBD1 on 6 matching bases. Germline V gene sequence: CDR1 SGDLS, CDR2 YYNGEE. V lost 3 bases and J lost 2, with 11 bases in between. The CDR3 runs 15 residues.

V is TRBV5-1 and J is TRBJ2-5; D call uncertain. The CDR3 spans 15 residues. Deletions cut 3 bases from V and 4 bases from J, with 16 bases between. The V gene's germline CDR1 is SGHRS and CDR2 YFSETQ. The CDR3, as DNA: TGCGCCAGCAGCTCTAAAGACACCCTCGGAGAGACCCAGTACTTC. It codes for CASSSKDTLGETQYF.

The rearrangement joins TRBV29-1 to TRBJ2-7, with D maybe TRBD1 (5 bases). V was shortened by 7 bases and J by 4 bases, with 17 bases between the two germline ends. Germline CDR1 is SQVTM and CDR2 is ANQGSEA. The CDR3 is 13 amino acids. CDR3 amino acids: CSGGDSFQYEQYF. DNA for the CDR3: TGCAGCGGGGGCGACAGTTTCCAATACGAGCAGTACTTC.

This chain connects TRBV5-1 to TRBJ1-1; tentative D call: TRBD1 (6 bases). The CDR3 loop spans 15 amino acids. Between the trimmed V and J ends, which lost 0 bases and 1 base, there was a span of 10 bases. Germline V lookup: CDR1 SGHRS, CDR2 YFSETQ. The CDR3 DNA is TGCGCCAGCAGCTTGGAGGGGGTTAGGAACACTGAAGCTTTCTTT. Translation gives CASSLEGVRNTEAFF.

The rearrangement joins TRBV6-1 to TRBJ2-3, with D maybe TRBD1 (5 bases). The CDR3 contains 15 residues. The germline V gene encodes CDR1 MNHNS and CDR2 SASEGT. Trimming took off 3 bases at V and 2 bases at J, with 12 bases between the two ends. For the CDR3, the DNA is TGTGCCAGCAGTGACGCAGGACACTTCACAGATACGCAGTATTTT. This translates into CASSDAGHFTDTQYF.

The genes are TRBV28 and TRBJ1-1; TRBD1 matches 8 bases. This CDR3 comprises 14 residues. Per germline, CDR1 MDHEN and CDR2 SYDVKM. V gave up 2 bases and J gave up 5 bases; unmatched junction bases: 4. This CDR3 is CASSLNRGGTEAFF. The CDR3 DNA reads as TGTGCCAGCAGTTTAAACAGGGGGGGGACTGAAGCTTTCTTT.